This T cell receptor (beta chain) appears in the sequencing data of a study of shared clonotypes between healthy human individuals. Study-level points and caveats: Between four donors, naive CD4 clonotypes were shared at a level of about 5.3%.

For this clone: Its antigen is as yet unknown. Different DNA sequences within this sample yield the same CDR3.

Clones were read by immunoSEQ multiplex PCR, and TCRdb kept only the in-frame ones, dropping some. The table records more than 2 million clones, 85% to 95% of them present only once. CDR3 length equals 13 residues. CDR1 is SGHRS and CDR2 is YFSETQ in the germline V gene. V was trimmed by 2 bases and J by 5 bases, leaving 10 bases between them. Free of recent acute infections or vaccinations, the donors were healthy HIV-negative adults. Donors, without exception, were Caucasian adults residing in Nashville, Tennessee. Both subsets, CD45RA+ naive and CD45RA-negative memory, were split from the CD4+ cells.

This chain connects TRBV5-1 to TRBJ2-5, with D possibly being TRBD1 (6 bases). Sequencing used naive CD4+ T cells sorted from blood. Subset here: CD45RA+ positively selected. This TCR was sampled from a man aged 18 to 29 in good health. Written as DNA, the CDR3 is TGCGCCAGCAGCTTAACAGGGTTGGAGACCCAGTACTTC. Protein: CASSLTGLETQYF.